Presented here are 24 T cell receptor beta chains from one specimen sequenced in a study of T-cell reconstitution after alpha-beta-depleted transplantation in children. TCRbeta library construction was performed incorporating unique molecular identifiers. TCRdb analysed the PCR reads with MiXCR anew, one entry per CDR3 protein. The sample includes 450,000 to 500,000 distinct CDR3 sequences, under 15% seen only once; the top ten take around 6%. The source material was PBMCs from the stem cell graft donor, sampled from the stem cell graft. These receptors all come from a human donor who donated a stem cell graft to a child with combined immunodeficiency.

The sample holds many counts of this clonotype. V usage is TRBV5-1 and J usage is TRBJ2-5, with 9 bases lining up with TRBD2. This CDR3 region has 17 residues. V lost 5 bases to trimming and J lost 2 bases; unmatched junction nucleotides: 13. Germline CDR1 reads SGHRS; CDR2 reads YFSETQ. This CDR3 is CASSVISGTSLQETQYF. DNA of the CDR3: TGCGCCAGCAGTGTTATCTCCGGGACTAGCCTTCAAGAGACCCAGTACTTC.

The chain carries TRBV5-6 and TRBJ2-7; D tentatively fits TRBD1 or TRBD2 (5 bases each). Trimming stripped 4 bases from V and 0 bases from J, with 14 bases between. The length of the CDR3 is 15 residues. CDR1 is SGHDT and CDR2 is YYEEEE in the germline V gene. CDR3 in amino acids: CASSRGPTLSYEQYF. The DNA for the CDR3 is TGTGCCAGCAGCCGGGGCCCCACCCTCTCCTACGAGCAGTACTTC.

The CDR3 DNA follows: TGCGCCAGCAGCTTGGCCGGGCCCGGACCGCACCTTTACAATGAGCAGTTCTTC. Protein: CASSLAGPGPHLYNEQFF. The V gene is TRBV5-1, the J gene TRBJ2-1; D gene ambiguous. Germline values: CDR1 SGHRS, CDR2 YFSETQ. This CDR3 is 18 amino acids long. V gave up 0 bases and J gave up 4 bases, with 20 bases separating them.

The genes are TRBV5-1 and TRBJ2-1; D is unclear. The CDR3 contains 15 residues. Looked up from germline, CDR1 is SGHRS and CDR2 is YFSETQ. V was shortened by 0 bases and J by 3 bases, with 10 bases between the two germline ends. CDR3 residues: CASSLAPGVYNEQFF. The CDR3 DNA sequence: TGCGCCAGCAGCTTGGCCCCAGGCGTCTACAATGAGCAGTTCTTC.

The chain is built from TRBV6-1 and TRBJ2-2; 7 bases line up with TRBD1. This CDR3 region has 14 residues. The ends lost 7 bases at V and 7 bases at J; junction bases unmatched: 9. The V gene's germline CDR1 is MNHNS and CDR2 SASEGT. For the CDR3, the DNA is TGTGCCAGCACCCTTCGACAGGGTGTCGGGGAGCTGTTTTTT. Protein product: CASTLRQGVGELFF.

In its sample, this clonotype was seen many times. V usage is TRBV5-1 and J usage is TRBJ1-5; TRBD1 aligns across 8 bases. Trimming removed 4 bases from V and 2 bases from J; junction bases left unmatched: 5. The CDR3 extends over 15 amino acids. CDR1 is SGHRS, CDR2 YFSETQ, per germline. CDR3 in DNA: TGCGCCAGCAGCCTTCAGGGGGCACGCAATCAGCCCCAGCATTTT. Its translation is CASSLQGARNQPQHF.

This clonotype showed up just a few times. The rearrangement uses TRBV7-3 and TRBJ2-5; D possibly corresponds to TRBD2 (6 bases). V was cut by 2 bases and J by 3 bases, with 16 bases left in between. The CDR3 extends over 16 amino acids. CDR1 is SGHTA and CDR2 is FQGTGA in the germline V gene. The chain's CDR3 is CASSLGVGGMEETQYF. The CDR3 DNA follows: TGTGCCAGCAGCTTAGGGGTCGGGGGAATGGAAGAGACCCAGTACTTC.

The V gene is TRBV6-1, the J gene TRBJ2-4; a weak D match, TRBD1 (5 bases). Trimming left V 8 bases short and J 4 bases short, with 15 bases between. Germline CDR1 reads MNHNS; CDR2 reads SASEGT. The CDR3 contains 14 residues. The CDR3 reads CASGASSVKNIQYF. DNA for the CDR3: TGTGCCAGCGGGGCCAGTTCGGTTAAAAACATTCAGTACTTC.

This clonotype was seen only a few times. The rearrangement links TRBV28 to TRBJ2-7; a weak D match, TRBD1 (5 bases). The germline V gene encodes CDR1 MDHEN and CDR2 SYDVKM. The length of the CDR3 is 14 residues. Trimming took off 6 bases at V and 4 bases at J, with 16 bases between the two ends. CDR3 loop: CASSPPGHLYEQYF. CDR3 nucleotides: TGTGCCAGCAGCCCCCCCGGACACCTATACGAGCAGTACTTC.

This clonotype was counted many times. J is TRBJ2-3 and V is TRBV6-2 or TRBV6-3; possibly TRBD2 for D (6 bases). CDR3 size: 16 residues. From germline, CDR1 is MNHEY and CDR2 SVGEGT. Trimming took 4 bases from V and 3 from J, leaving 17 bases between them. CDR3 nucleotide sequence: TGTGCCAGCAGTTCCTCTAGCGCCTTAGGTACAGATACGCAGTATTTT. Translating gives CASSSSSALGTDTQYF.

This clonotype turned up a few times. The chain carries TRBV24-1 and TRBJ2-5; D perhaps matches TRBD2 (6 bases). The ends were cut back, 4 bases at V and 2 bases at J, with 19 bases in the middle. The germline V gene has CDR1 KGHDR and CDR2 SFDVKD. The CDR3 runs to 17 residues. The CDR3 sequence is CATSDLARAGRQETQYF. DNA of the CDR3: TGTGCCACCAGTGACCTGGCGAGGGCGGGACGACAAGAGACCCAGTACTTC.

The rearrangement joins TRBV27 to TRBJ1-1; tentatively, D is TRBD1 (5 bases). The CDR3 runs to 15 residues. The ends were cut back, 2 bases at V and 0 bases at J, with 10 bases in the middle. Per germline, CDR1 MNHEY and CDR2 SMNVEV (reference sequence). Here the CDR3 reads CASSLEAGLNTEAFF. For the CDR3, the DNA is TGTGCCAGCAGTTTAGAAGCGGGACTGAACACTGAAGCTTTCTTT.

The table lists this clonotype with a few counts. The chain recombines TRBV19 with TRBJ2-1, with no clear D. The V end lost 0 bases, the J end lost 5 bases, and 8 bases lay between the germline ends. The CDR3 covers 14 residues. In germline, CDR1 is LNHDA, CDR2 SQIVND (reference sequence). CDR3 sequence reads: CASSIDPSNNEQFF. CDR3 bases: TGTGCCAGTAGTATAGATCCCTCTAACAATGAGCAGTTCTTC.

This clonotype was counted many times. The chain combines TRBV29-1 with TRBJ1-1, with D possibly matching TRBD1 (5 bases). The CDR3 has 13 amino acids. Germline V lookup: CDR1 SQVTM, CDR2 ANQGSEA. Trimming removed 3 bases at V and 1 base at J, with 9 bases between. CDR3 residues: CSVEGRANTEAFF. CDR3 nucleotides: TGCAGCGTTGAGGGCAGGGCGAACACTGAAGCTTTCTTT.

This clonotype was observed many times. CDR3 coding DNA: TGTGCCAGCAGTTTGTCTACAGGGGGCAATGAGCAGTTCTTC. This encodes CASSLSTGGNEQFF. This rearrangement joins TRBV12-3 or TRBV12-4 to TRBJ2-1; TRBD1 matches 8 bases. CDR3 size: 14 residues. The V and J ends lost 3 bases and 6 bases, in that order; junction bases with no gene match: 4.

The chain couples TRBV5-5 to TRBJ2-1; 8 nucleotides agree with TRBD2. The trim removed 1 base at V and 4 bases at J, leaving 7 bases unmatched. This CDR3 spans 16 amino acids. Looked up from germline, CDR1 is SGHKS and CDR2 is YYEKEE (reference sequence). The CDR3 nucleotides are TGTGCCAGCAGCTTGACAGCGGGGGTGCGGTACAATGAGCAGTTCTTC. Translated: CASSLTAGVRYNEQFF.

This clonotype was counted ten times or more. The chain couples TRBV15 to TRBJ2-1; D possibly corresponds to TRBD2 (6 bases). V dropped 5 bases and J dropped 8 bases, with 10 bases sitting between them. Germline V CDR1 and CDR2: LNHNV, YYDKDF (reference sequence). The CDR3 consists of 12 residues. CDR3 nucleotides: TGTGCCACCAGCTACCGGGACTATGAGCAGTTCTTC. Translation gives CATSYRDYEQFF.

The rearrangement uses TRBV6-5 and TRBJ2-7, with D perhaps being TRBD1 or TRBD2 (6 bases each). From germline, CDR1 is MNHEY and CDR2 SVGAGI. The CDR3 consists of 19 residues. V was trimmed by 2 bases and J by 5 bases, leaving 28 bases between them. The CDR3 coding sequence is TGTGCCAGCAGTTACCCTATAATCAGGGGAGGCCCTAACAGAGACGAGCAGTACTTC. Residues: CASSYPIIRGGPNRDEQYF.

The chain employs TRBV29-1 and TRBJ2-5; 11 nucleotides line up with TRBD1. V lost 0 bases to trimming and J lost 3 bases; unmatched junction nucleotides: 9. The germline CDR1 and CDR2 sequences are SQVTM and ANQGSEA. The CDR3 extends over 17 amino acids. The CDR3, as DNA: TGCAGCGTTGAAGATGAAGGACAGGGGGCGAGGGAAGAGACCCAGTACTTC. This encodes CSVEDEGQGAREETQYF. Looking up the rest from reference TRBV29-1 and TRBJ2-5 gives the full variable domain: SAVISQKPSRDICQRGTSLTIQCQVDSQVTMMFWYRQQPGQSLTLIATANQGSEATYESGFVIDKFPISRPNLTFSTLTVSNMSPEDSSIYLCSVEDEGQGAREETQYFGPGTRLLVL.

The J gene is TRBJ2-5, the V gene TRBV7-9, with D possibly being TRBD2 (6 bases). The V and J ends lost 4 bases and 5 bases respectively, with 11 bases between them. This CDR3 contains 13 residues. Per germline, CDR1 SEHNR and CDR2 FQNEAQ (reference sequence). The CDR3 DNA reads as TGTGCCAGCAGCTCGACTAGGTTGGAGACCCAGTACTTC. Amino acid sequence: CASSSTRLETQYF.

This clonotype was seen a single time. One end of the junction varies from germline; a read error may be responsible. The chain employs TRBV4-1 and TRBJ2-3, with TRBD2 identical over 8 bases. Per germline, CDR1 MGHRA and CDR2 YSYEKL. This CDR3 is 17 amino acids long. The CDR3 nucleotides read TGCGCCAGCAGCCAAGATCTTCAGCGGGAGATTACAGATACGGAGTATTTT. Its protein is CASSQDLQREITDTEYF.

The chain uses TRBV6-2 or TRBV6-3 and TRBJ1-5, with D tentatively TRBD1 (5 bases). Germline CDR1 MNHEY, CDR2 SVGEGT. This CDR3 spans 15 amino acids. V was clipped by 8 bases and J by 2 bases, with 16 bases between them. CDR3: CASQPLVGGNQPQHF. The DNA for the CDR3 is TGTGCCAGCCAGCCCCTGGTGGGGGGCAATCAGCCCCAGCATTTT.

The J gene is TRBJ1-1, the V gene TRBV19; D is uncertain. The germline CDR1 and CDR2 sequences are LNHDA and SQIVND (reference sequence). This CDR3 is built from 10 residues. Trimming pared 5 bases from V and 11 bases from J, leaving 9 bases between. The CDR3 region is CASSARWAFF. DNA for the CDR3: TGTGCCAGTAGTGCCCGATGGGCTTTCTTT.

This clonotype was counted many times. The chain carries TRBV7-9 and TRBJ2-1; possibly TRBD2 for D (6 bases). Trimming left V 8 bases short and J 3 bases short, with 11 bases between. Germline loops: CDR1 SEHNR, CDR2 FQNEAQ (reference sequence). This CDR3 spans 13 amino acids. CDR3 in DNA: TGTGCCAGCTCCGGGACTGACTACAATGAGCAGTTCTTC. Translated: CASSGTDYNEQFF.